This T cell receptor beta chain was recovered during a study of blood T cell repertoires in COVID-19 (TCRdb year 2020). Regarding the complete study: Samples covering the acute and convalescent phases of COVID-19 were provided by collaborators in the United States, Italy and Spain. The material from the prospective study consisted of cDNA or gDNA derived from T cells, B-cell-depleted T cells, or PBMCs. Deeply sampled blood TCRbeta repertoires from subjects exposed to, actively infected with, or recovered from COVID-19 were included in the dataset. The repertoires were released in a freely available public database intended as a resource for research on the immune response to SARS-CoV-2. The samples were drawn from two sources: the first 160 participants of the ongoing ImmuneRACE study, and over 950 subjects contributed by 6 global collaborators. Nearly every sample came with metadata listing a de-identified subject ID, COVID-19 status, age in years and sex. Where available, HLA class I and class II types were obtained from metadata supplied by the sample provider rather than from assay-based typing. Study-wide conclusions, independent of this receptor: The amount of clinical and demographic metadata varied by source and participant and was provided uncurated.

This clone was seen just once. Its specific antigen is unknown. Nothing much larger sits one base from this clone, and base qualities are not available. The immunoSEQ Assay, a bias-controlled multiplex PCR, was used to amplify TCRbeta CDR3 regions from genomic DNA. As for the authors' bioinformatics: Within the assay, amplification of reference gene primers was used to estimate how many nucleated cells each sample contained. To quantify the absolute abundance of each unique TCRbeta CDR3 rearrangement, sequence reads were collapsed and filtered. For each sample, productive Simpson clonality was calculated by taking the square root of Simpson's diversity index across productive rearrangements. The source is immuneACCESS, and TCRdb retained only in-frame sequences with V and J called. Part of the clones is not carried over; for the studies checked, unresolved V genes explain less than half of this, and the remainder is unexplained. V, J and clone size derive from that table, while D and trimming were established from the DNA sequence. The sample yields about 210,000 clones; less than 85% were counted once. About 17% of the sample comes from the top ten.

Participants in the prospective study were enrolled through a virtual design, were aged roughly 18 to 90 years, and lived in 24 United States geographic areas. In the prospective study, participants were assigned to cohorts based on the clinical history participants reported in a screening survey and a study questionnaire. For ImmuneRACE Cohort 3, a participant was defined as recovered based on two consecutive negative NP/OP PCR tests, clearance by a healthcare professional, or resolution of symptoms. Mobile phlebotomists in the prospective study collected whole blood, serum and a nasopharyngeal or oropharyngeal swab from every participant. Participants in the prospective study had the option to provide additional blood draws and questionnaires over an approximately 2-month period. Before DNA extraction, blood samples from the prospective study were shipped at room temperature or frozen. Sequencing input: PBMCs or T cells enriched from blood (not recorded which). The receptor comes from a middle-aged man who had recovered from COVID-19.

The CDR3: CASSLDKSSGRAVDEQFF. The sequence in DNA is TGTGCCAGCAGCTTAGACAAAAGTAGCGGGAGGGCCGTGGATGAGCAGTTCTTC. The chain links TRBV13 with TRBJ2-1, with 11 bases matching TRBD2. The germline V end is reduced by 1 base and the J end by 8 bases; junction bases left unmatched: 13. Reading the germline V gene (reference sequence) gives CDR1 PRHDT and CDR2 FYEKMQ. The CDR3 runs 18 residues from the cysteine to the phenylalanine. Only the CDR3 region is kept as DNA, spanning 54 bases read in frame from base 1.